The clone carrying this TCR beta chain appeared a few times. This specimen belongs to a study of early T cells in non-severe SARS-CoV-2 infection. V was shortened by 6 bases and J by 3 bases, with 6 bases between the two germline ends. The CDR3 is made up of 11 amino acids. From germline, CDR1 is MNHNS and CDR2 SASEGT. The protocol attached unique molecular identifiers to individual cDNA molecules. TCRdb passed the 5' RACE reads through MiXCR, listing each CDR3 protein once. Of tens of thousands of distinct CDR3 sequences listed, roughly 9% are singletons. The rearrangement joins TRBV6-1 to TRBJ2-7; D gene unclear. This sequence was found in an adult who was a healthcare worker with PCR-confirmed SARS-CoV-2 infection or an uninfected control (not recorded which). Sequencing was performed on whole blood. The CDR3 coding sequence is TGTGCCAGCAGAGAAATCTACGAGCAGTACTTC. This gives the protein CASREIYEQYF.